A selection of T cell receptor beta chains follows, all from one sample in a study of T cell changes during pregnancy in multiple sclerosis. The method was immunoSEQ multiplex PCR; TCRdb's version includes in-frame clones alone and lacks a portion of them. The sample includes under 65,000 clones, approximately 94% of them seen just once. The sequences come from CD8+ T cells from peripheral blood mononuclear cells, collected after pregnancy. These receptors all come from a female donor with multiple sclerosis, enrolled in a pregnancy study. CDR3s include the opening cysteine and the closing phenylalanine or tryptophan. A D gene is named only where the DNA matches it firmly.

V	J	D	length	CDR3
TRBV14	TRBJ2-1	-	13	CASSALAPNEQFF
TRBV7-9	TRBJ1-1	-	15	CASSLATGLHTEAFF
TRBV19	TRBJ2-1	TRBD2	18	CASSISSVWREGWDEQFF
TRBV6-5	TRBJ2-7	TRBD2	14	CASSYGAGGYEQYF
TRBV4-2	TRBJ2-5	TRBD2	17	CASSEEVTSGGQETQYF
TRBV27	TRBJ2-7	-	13	CASSPGVVYEQYF
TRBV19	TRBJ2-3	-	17	CASSMSRVGGPTDTQYF
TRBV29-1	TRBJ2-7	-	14	CSVELEGGIYEQYF
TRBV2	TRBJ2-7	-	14	CASSEGYTAYEQYF
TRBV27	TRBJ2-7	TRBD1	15	CASSLYGQGLDEQYF
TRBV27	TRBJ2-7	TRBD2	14	CASSFTSETYEQYF
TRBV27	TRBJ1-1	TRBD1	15	CASSFLGPGQGAAFF
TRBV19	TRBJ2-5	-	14	CASSMGSLQETQYF
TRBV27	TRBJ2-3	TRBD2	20	CASSLLQDGKAGQEADTQYF
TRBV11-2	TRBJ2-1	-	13	CASSSRSYNEQFF
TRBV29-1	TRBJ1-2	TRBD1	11	CSAWTGDGYTF
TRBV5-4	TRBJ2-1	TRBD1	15	CASSFWDRGMDEQFF
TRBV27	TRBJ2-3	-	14	CASSSHRATDTQYF
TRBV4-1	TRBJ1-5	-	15	CASSRSAGAGQPQHF
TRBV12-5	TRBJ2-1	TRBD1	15	CASGLGGQGGNEQFF
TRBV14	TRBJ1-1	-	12	CASSQVPGKAFF
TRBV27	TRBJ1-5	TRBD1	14	CASRQGFSNQPQHF
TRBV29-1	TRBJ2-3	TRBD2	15	CSAIIAGFSTDTQYF
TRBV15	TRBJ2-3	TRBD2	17	CATSSDGLAGTTDTQYF
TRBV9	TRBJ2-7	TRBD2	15	CASSVTGTSADEQYF
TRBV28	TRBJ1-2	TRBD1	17	CASSYPGQDLPNYGYTF
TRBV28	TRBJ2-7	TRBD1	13	CASSLDRADEQYF
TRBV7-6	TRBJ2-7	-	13	CASSLGDSYEQYF
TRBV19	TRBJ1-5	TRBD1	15	CASTPGTGRNQPQHF
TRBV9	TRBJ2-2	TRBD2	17	CASSHHYREVNTGELFF
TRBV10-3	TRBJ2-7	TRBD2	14	CAISDTGTSREQYF
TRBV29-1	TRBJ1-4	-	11	CSVEEGRKLFF
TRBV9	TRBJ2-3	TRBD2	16	CASSVVAGAVADTQYF
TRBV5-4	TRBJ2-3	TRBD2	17	CASSSGLAGAGGDTQYF
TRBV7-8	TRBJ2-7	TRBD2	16	CASSLVSGTRELEQYF
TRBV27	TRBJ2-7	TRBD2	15	CASSPGLAGVYEQYF
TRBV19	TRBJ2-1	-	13	CASSMGVANEQFF
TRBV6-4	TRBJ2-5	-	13	CASSAGGKETQYF
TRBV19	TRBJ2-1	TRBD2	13	CATRLAFYNEQFF
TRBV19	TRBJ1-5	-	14	CASSIPLFNQPQHF
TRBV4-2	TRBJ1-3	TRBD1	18	CASSQDGVDREAGNTIYF
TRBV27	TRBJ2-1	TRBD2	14	CASTQGTSFNEQFF
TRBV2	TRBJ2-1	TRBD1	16	CAYHERRGQGDNEQFF
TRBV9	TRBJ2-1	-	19	CASSDPLGEAPLTYNEQFF
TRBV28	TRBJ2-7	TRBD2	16	CASTLGASGRYYEQYF
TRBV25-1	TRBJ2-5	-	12	CASGVTEETQYF
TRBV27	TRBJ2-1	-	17	CASSLWLASNSYNEQFF
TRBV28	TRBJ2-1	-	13	CASSFQVYNEQFF